Below, one T cell receptor (beta chain) is given with its context. The specificity of this receptor is unknown. It has no much larger one-base neighbor in the sample; base qualities were not kept. This sample is drawn from a study of cytomegalovirus exposure and HLA in healthy donors (dated by TCRdb to the late 2010s). Study-wide context: An earlier analysis of several hundred of the donors reported around 280 Gb of sequence data and 95 million to 140 million unique TCR beta sequences obtained from 150 million to 200 million T cells. Roughly 300 gigabases of sequencing data and around 80 million unique TCR sequences made up an early release that covered approximately 700 HLA-typed donors. Among the roughly 390 genotyped donors, approximately 76% belonged to the genetic ancestry cluster associated with self-reported Caucasian donors. The study aimed to test whether signatures of past pathogen exposure could be identified by cataloging public T cell receptors. The T cell repertoires of some 670 subjects were profiled by immunosequencing and related to cytomegalovirus serostatus. Besides the first cohort of about 730 subjects, a separate validation cohort made up of 120 different subjects was used. To predict cytomegalovirus infection status, the study combined high-throughput TCR immunosequencing, statistical association of individual TCRs with disease status, and machine learning. To study patterns of TCR occurrence, a later analysis re-analyzed previously published TCR beta repertoires from several hundred donors and added high-resolution HLA genotyping. Rather than using new phenotypic data, the later analysis identified candidate immune exposures from TCR beta sequences and from how often those sequences occurred across donors. In an earlier analysis of several hundred of the donors, high-throughput TCR beta sequencing was used to judge whether each TCR beta V gene segment behaved as functional or pseudogenic. Donor age, sex, ethnicity and CMV serostatus were collected together with the repertoire data. A later genetic analysis used genome-wide SNP genotypes for about 55% of the 666 donors, treating that subset as a discovery cohort. All discovery cohort repertoires had been generated using a single sequencing platform. HLA typing included class I and class II loci at four-digit resolution. The number of typed donors differed by locus: about 629-630 for A, B, C, DRB1 and DQB1; 500 to 550 for DQA1; 606 for DPA1; and about 450 for DPB1. Because of strong linkage in the cohort, roughly five DR-DQ haplotypes were treated as single units for association and clustering. Among 300 to 450 genotyped donors of the cohort, an average of approximately 240,000 unique TCR beta nucleotide sequences were sequenced per donor, roughly 18% of them non-productive.

Overall study results and their limits: Linkage disequilibrium might explain the correlated functional status among segregating V segments, but an unknown experimental factor could not be excluded. The 87-base-pair reads could not distinguish some IMGT-functional V segments, including TRBV6-2 and TRBV6-3, so those segments were excluded. An association between a missense DCLRE1C variant and V-gene and J-gene trimming of TCR beta chains was found in a later genetic analysis and replicated in an independent cohort. A few of the identified cytomegalovirus-associated TCR beta chains were confirmed in vitro to be specific for cytomegalovirus antigens. A further reported finding was that TCR beta sequences accurately predicted the HLA-A and HLA-B alleles for most subjects in the first cohort. The only immune exposure information available for the cohort was CMV serostatus. Only TCR beta chains were sequenced in this cohort, and the absence of alpha or paired-chain data limited detectable features. In an earlier analysis of some 540 of the donors, most TCR beta V segments appeared in productive rearrangements about 87% or about 30% of the time, broadly matching IMGT annotations. In a later genetic analysis, fewer N-insertions in productive TCRs were reported among donors in an Asian-associated ancestry cluster than the roughly 640-donor mean. A later analysis reported that several top co-occurrence clusters appeared linked to parvovirus B19, influenza, CMV and Epstein-Barr virus. Sequencing depth was assumed to be roughly uniform across donors in the presence/absence analyses, though that assumption may not hold. When HLA alleles, especially DR and DQ, strongly co-occurred, TCR associations were difficult to assign to individual alleles. In a later analysis, the rate of TCR association differed among HLA loci, with DRB1 alleles having the most associated TCRs and HLA-C alleles having the fewest. A later analysis associated roughly 17,000 TCR beta sequences with specific HLA alleles at a false discovery rate of 0.05. The study gave a list of 150 to 200 TCR beta chains associated with cytomegalovirus. Across donors, most TCR sequences were observed very rarely, whereas some public TCRs were present in many individuals. Compared with equally common non-associated chains, HLA-associated TCR beta chains in a later analysis were more clonally expanded and had lower generation probabilities. According to the authors, the approach could potentially be generalized to other disease states and immunological phenotypes. Because HLA typing was missing for some donors at each locus, association tests included only the typed subset. Because counts were too low, approximately 18 rarely observed V segments, including chromosome 9 orphons, were excluded from the earlier analysis of about 500 of the donors. Cytomegalovirus status was reported to be diagnosed by the classifier with high specificity and sensitivity in both the original and validation cohorts. A cluster of highly shared sequence variants was judged likely to be a technical artifact of the sequencing pipeline. According to a later analysis, most CMV-associated TCR beta chains appeared to be HLA-restricted, and the HLA associations seemed to be driven largely by CMV exposure.

The library came from the immunoSEQ multiplex PCR assay. For the multiplex PCR, a mixture combining 60 forward primers for TCR Vbeta segments and 13 reverse primers for TCR Jbeta segments was used. Amplification of the CDR3 region of rearranged TCR beta genes was performed with a multiplex PCR assay on genomic DNA. Amplified TCR beta libraries were sequenced as 87-base-pair reads on the Illumina HiSeq System. The authors' pipeline ran thus. A later analysis tallied 75 million to 85 million unique TCR beta chains across the 666 repertoires, and about 12 million of those chains were shared by two or more donors. A nearest-neighbor algorithm error-corrected the raw reads and collapsed the reads into unique sequences, merging closely related sequences to remove PCR and sequencing errors. V, D and J gene segments were assigned by aligning CDR3 sequences to IMGT reference sequences. For a sequence to be retained, a match of at least six nucleotides was required to both a V gene segment and a J gene segment. Rearrangements were classified as productive when the CDR3 lacked stop codons and remained in frame with V and J, and all other rearrangements were classified as non-productive. CDR3 was defined according to IMGT convention as the region running from the second conserved V-encoded cysteine to the conserved J-encoded phenylalanine. In an earlier analysis of around 570 of the donors, sequences lacking an unambiguous match to a single V gene segment were excluded. An earlier analysis of a few hundred of the donors called V segments functional above 56.7% productive rearrangements and segregating when the between-donor standard deviation exceeded 5%. A statistical classification framework was built for diagnosing cytomegalovirus status from the catalog of TCR beta chain sequences. A later analysis assigned V and J genes by comparing TCR nucleotide sequences with IMGT/GENE-DB human TR gene sequences. Using the TCRdist pipeline, a later analysis assigned CDR3 sequences along with most-parsimonious VDJ recombination scenarios. In a later analysis, each TCR beta chain was defined by its CDR3 amino acid sequence together with its V-gene family, and reads lacking a unique V-gene family were excluded. In a later analysis, a few hundred highly shared, low-generation-probability nucleotide sequences were removed to address suspected cross-contamination and a sequencing artifact. A later analysis calculated a clonal expansion index for each public chain from normalized within-repertoire ranks of inferred template counts. In a later analysis, generation probabilities were computed with a VDJ recombination model fitted to out-of-frame rearrangements, and the resulting probabilities were checked against IGoR. Hypergeometric tests were used in a later analysis to score TCR-TCR, TCR-HLA and TCR-CMV co-occurrence, with a repertoire-size bias correction applied to the TCR pairs. A later analysis estimated false discovery rates by permuting HLA or CMV assignments 20 times. A later analysis grouped co-occurring TCRs with DBSCAN, adding TCRdist sequence similarity when clustering within HLA-allele-positive subsets. Repertoires with fewer than 30,000 or more than 120,000 public chains, plus five repertoires with anomalous nucleotide sharing, were excluded from co-occurrence clustering. Here the immuneACCESS table is served through TCRdb, limited to in-frame sequences with V and J called. Missing clones are a known gap in these copies; in checked studies unresolved V genes cover under half, and the rest lacks a known reason. V and J calls and clone size are as listed in that table; D and trimming were resolved from the DNA. The table for this sample lists around 100,000 clones; about three quarters of them were counted only once. The ten largest make up over 5% of the sample.

The CDR3 runs 14 residues from the cysteine to the phenylalanine. Kept here is only the CDR3 DNA, which spans 42 bases and is read in frame from base 1. The junction shows trimming of 7 bases on V and 8 bases on J, and the gene matches do not reach 11 bases of it. Sequences WSHSY (CDR1) and SAAADI (CDR2) are obtained from the germline V gene. The cohort was made up of approximately 670 healthy bone marrow donors. At the time of sampling, every cohort member was nominally healthy, though immune exposures that went unrecorded were likely present. The donor tested CMV seropositive and was one of the 289 seropositive cohort members. Each donor provided a peripheral blood sample, and peripheral blood mononuclear cells were used for TCR beta sequencing. The Qiagen DNeasy Blood Extraction Kit was used to extract genomic DNA from the blood cell samples.

This chain is built from TRBV10-2 and TRBJ2-1, with 7 bases aligning to TRBD1. The TCR was taken from a female donor in good health and CMV-seropositive. Sequenced sample: PBMCs. The bases read TGCGCCAGCACATCGGACAGGAGGTTTGATGAGCAGTTCTTC. The encoded protein is CASTSDRRFDEQFF.